These 6 T cell receptor beta chains were sequenced from one sample in a study of T cells after yellow fever vaccination. MiXCR, applied by TCRdb to the 5' RACE reads, yields one record per CDR3 protein. The data contain over 70,000 distinct CDR3 sequences, about 7.7% of them seen just once; the ten biggest clones take up roughly 41%. Material: CD8+ T cells sorted from PBMCs, obtained on the day of the yellow fever booster vaccination. Receptor source: a man aged 30 to 39 who received the YFV17D yellow fever vaccine.

This clonotype was seen a handful of times. V is TRBV25-1 and J is TRBJ2-3; 10 bases map to TRBD2. The CDR3 runs to 16 residues. V lost 1 base to trimming and J lost 1 base; unmatched junction nucleotides: 2. Germline CDR1 is MGHDK and CDR2 is SYGVNS. The CDR3 sequence: CASSESLAGGTDTQYF. The CDR3, as DNA: TGTGCCAGCAGTGAATCGCTAGCGGGAGGCACAGATACGCAGTATTTT.

The chain joins TRBV5-1 to TRBJ2-1; D may be TRBD2 (5 bases). Trimming shortened V by 0 bases and J by 2 bases, and 6 bases separated the two germline ends. This CDR3 region has 14 residues. Germline assignment: CDR1 SGHRS and CDR2 YFSETQ. The CDR3 loop reads CASSLDGTYNEQFF. The CDR3 DNA is TGCGCCAGCAGCTTGGACGGGACCTACAATGAGCAGTTCTTC.

The chain has TRBV20-1 and TRBJ2-1, with 7 nucleotides matching TRBD2. Germline assignment: CDR1 DFQATT and CDR2 SNEGSKA (reference sequence). The CDR3 is made up of 15 amino acids. The V segment lost 5 bases and the J segment 3 bases; nucleotides outside the gene matches: 10. This CDR3 reads CSARILARYYNEQFF. The CDR3 DNA is TGCAGTGCTCGCATACTAGCGAGATACTACAATGAGCAGTTCTTC.

This clonotype was seen ten or more times. The chain has TRBV19 and TRBJ2-7; D gene ambiguous. V was trimmed by 1 base and J by 4 bases, leaving 14 bases between them. The CDR3 contains 15 residues. Germline V gene lookup returns CDR1 LNHDA and CDR2 SQIVND (reference sequence). The CDR3 DNA reads TGTGCCAGTAGTATAGGCCATGTAAGATGGTACGAGCAGTACTTC. It translates to CASSIGHVRWYEQYF.

The V call is TRBV4-1, the J call TRBJ1-6; D might be TRBD1 (5 bases). Germline V gives CDR1 MGHRA, CDR2 YSYEKL. The length of the CDR3 is 15 residues. V lost 3 bases, J lost 2 bases, and 8 bases lay in between. CDR3 sequence: CASSQGPPYNSPLHF. The DNA for the CDR3 is TGCGCCAGCAGCCAGGGGCCGCCCTATAATTCACCCCTCCACTTT.

This clonotype was seen ten or more times. The chain joins TRBV7-9 to TRBJ2-5; TRBD1 agrees at 8 bases. This CDR3 has 16 residues. In germline, CDR1 is SEHNR, CDR2 FQNEAQ (reference sequence). Trimming took 5 bases from V and 4 from J; bases not matched to a gene: 12. The CDR3 reads CASSPSTGAIVETQYF. CDR3 DNA sequence: TGTGCCAGCAGCCCTTCGACAGGGGCGATAGTAGAGACCCAGTACTTC.